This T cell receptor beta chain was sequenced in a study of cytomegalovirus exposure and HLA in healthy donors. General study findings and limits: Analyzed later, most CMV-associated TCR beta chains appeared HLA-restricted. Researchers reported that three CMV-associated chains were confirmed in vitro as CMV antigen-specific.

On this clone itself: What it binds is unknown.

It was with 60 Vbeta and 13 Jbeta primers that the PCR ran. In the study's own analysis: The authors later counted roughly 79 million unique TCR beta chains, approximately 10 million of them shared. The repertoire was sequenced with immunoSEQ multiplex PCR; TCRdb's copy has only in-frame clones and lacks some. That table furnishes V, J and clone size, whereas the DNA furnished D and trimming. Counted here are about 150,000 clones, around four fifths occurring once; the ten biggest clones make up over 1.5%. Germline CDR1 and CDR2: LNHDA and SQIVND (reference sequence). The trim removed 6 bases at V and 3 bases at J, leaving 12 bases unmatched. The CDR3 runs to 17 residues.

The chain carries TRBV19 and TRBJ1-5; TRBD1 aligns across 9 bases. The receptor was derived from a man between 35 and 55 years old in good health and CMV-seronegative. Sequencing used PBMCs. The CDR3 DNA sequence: TGTGCCAGTAGGAAAAGAATTGGGGACAGGGACAATCAGCCCCAGCATTTT. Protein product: CASRKRIGDRDNQPQHF. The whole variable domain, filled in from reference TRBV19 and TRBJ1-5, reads DGGITQSPKYLFRKEGQNVTLSCEQNLNHDAMYWYRQDPGQGLRLIYYSQIVNDFQKGDIAEGYSVSREKKESFPLTVTSAQKNPTAFYLCASRKRIGDRDNQPQHFGDGTRLSIL.